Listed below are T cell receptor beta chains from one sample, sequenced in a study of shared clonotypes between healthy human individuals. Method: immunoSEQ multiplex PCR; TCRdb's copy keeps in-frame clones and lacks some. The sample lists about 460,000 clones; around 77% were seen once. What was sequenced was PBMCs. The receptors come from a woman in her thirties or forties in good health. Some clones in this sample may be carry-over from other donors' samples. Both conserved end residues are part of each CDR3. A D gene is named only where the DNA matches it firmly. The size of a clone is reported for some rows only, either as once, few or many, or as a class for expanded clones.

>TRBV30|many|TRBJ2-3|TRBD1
TGTGCCTGGGGGGGGACAGGAGCAACAGTTACGCAGTATTTT
CAWGGTGATVTQYF
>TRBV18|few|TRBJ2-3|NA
TGTGCCAGCTCAACCTCCGGGACAGATACGCAGTATTTT
CASSTSGTDTQYF
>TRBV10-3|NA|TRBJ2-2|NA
TGTGCCATCAGCGGGACGACCTCAATAACGGGCGGGGAGCTGTTTTTT
CAISGTTSITGGELFF
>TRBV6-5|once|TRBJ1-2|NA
TGTGCCAGCAGTTACAGGGCGGGGCAGGGATACGGCTACACCTTC
CASSYRAGQGYGYTF
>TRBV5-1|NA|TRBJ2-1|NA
TGCGCCAGCAGAGTCGCCCCAATGGAAGCTGAGCAGTTCTTC
CASRVAPMEAEQFF
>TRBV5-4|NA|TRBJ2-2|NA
TGTGCCAGCAGCTTGCAGCTAGGCGGGGAGCTGTTTTTT
CASSLQLGGELFF
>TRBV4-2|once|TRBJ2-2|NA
TGTGCCAGCAGCTTTAAGGGATTGAACACCGGGGAGCTGTTTTTT
CASSFKGLNTGELFF
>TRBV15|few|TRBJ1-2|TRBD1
TGTGCCACCAGCAGAAGACAGGGGGCTAATGGCTACACCTTC
CATSRRQGANGYTF
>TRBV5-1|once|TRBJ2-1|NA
TGCGCCAGCAGCTGGGGGGTTGCCTACAATGAGCAGTTCTTC
CASSWGVAYNEQFF
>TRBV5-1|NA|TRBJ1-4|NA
TGCGCCAGCAGCTTGGCCGGGGGAACAAATGAAAAACTGTTTTTT
CASSLAGGTNEKLFF
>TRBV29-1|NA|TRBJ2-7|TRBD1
TGCAGCGGGGGACAGGGGAACGTGCAGTACTTC
CSGGQGNVQYF
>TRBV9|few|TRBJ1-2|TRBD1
TGTGCCAGCAGCCCAGAGGACAGGGAAATTGGCTACACCTTC
CASSPEDREIGYTF
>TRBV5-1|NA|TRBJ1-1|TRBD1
TGCGCCAGCAGCTTGGAGGGACAGGGGACCACTGAAGCTTTCTTT
CASSLEGQGTTEAFF
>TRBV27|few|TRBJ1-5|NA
TGTGCCAGCGCGAAATCTCAGGGTCGCAATCAGCCCCAGCATTTT
CASAKSQGRNQPQHF